The 12 T cell receptor beta chains given below trace back to one sample, sequenced in a study of T cells in Graves' hyperthyroidism and ophthalmopathy. TCR beta CDR3 regions were amplified from RNA. The HTBI set primed first-round TCR CDR3 RT-PCR. TCRdb independently ran MiXCR on the multiplex PCR reads; one entry per CDR3 protein. The profile covers a few hundred thousand distinct CDR3 sequences, with just over 45% appearing a single time and over 15% taken by the ten largest. Material for sequencing was peripheral blood or thyroid tissue (not recorded which). Receptors were obtained from an adult woman with Graves' disease, either hyperthyroidism or ophthalmopathy (not recorded which).

This clonotype was detected ten times or more. This rearrangement joins TRBV7-2 to TRBJ2-7; D not certain. Trimming took off 5 bases at V and 2 bases at J, with 7 bases between the two ends. In germline, CDR1 is SGHTA, CDR2 FQGNSA. CDR3 size: 12 residues. The CDR3 sequence: CASSGPTYEQYF. As DNA, the CDR3 is TGTGCCAGCAGCGGGCCGACCTACGAGCAGTACTTC.

This clonotype has a single count. The chain has TRBV7-2 and TRBJ2-5; maybe TRBD2 (5 bases). CDR1 is SGHTA and CDR2 is FQGNSA in the germline V gene. Trimming removed 2 bases at V and 5 bases at J, with 15 bases between. The CDR3 totals 15 residues. The CDR3 loop is CASSLPPREQETQYF. DNA of the CDR3: TGTGCCAGCAGCTTACCGCCCCGGGAACAGGAGACCCAGTACTTC.

This chain joins TRBV30 and TRBJ1-1; 8 bases agree with TRBD1. CDR1 is GTSNPN and CDR2 is SVGIG in the germline V gene (reference sequence). The CDR3 loop spans 15 amino acids. Germline trimming cut 5 bases from V and 0 bases from J; bases unmatched to any gene: 8. The CDR3 sequence: CAWGRGQAMNTEAFF. CDR3 nucleotide sequence: TGTGCCTGGGGAAGGGGACAGGCGATGAACACTGAAGCTTTCTTT.

For this clonotype: An end of the junction does not agree with germline; a read error may underlie this. J is TRBJ2-7 and V is TRBV19; TRBD1 might be the D (6 bases). Per the germline V gene, CDR1 is LNHDA and CDR2 is SQIVND (reference sequence). This CDR3 has 14 residues. The chain's CDR3 is CASSISGTSYEQYF. For the CDR3, the DNA is TGTGCCAGCAGTATTTCCGGGACATCGTACGAGCAGTACTTC.

The rearrangement links TRBV7-8 to TRBJ1-1, with a weak D call TRBD1 (5 bases). CDR1 SGHVS and CDR2 FQNEAQ come from the germline V gene. The CDR3 sequence is 14 residues long. V was pared by 1 base and J by 6 bases, with 12 bases between. The CDR3 spells CASSLGGGKSEAFF. The CDR3 nucleotides read TGTGCCAGCAGCTTAGGGGGCGGGAAGTCTGAAGCTTTCTTT.

A few counts support this clonotype. The rearrangement links TRBV7-9 to TRBJ2-1; D tentatively reads TRBD1 or TRBD2 (5 bases each). V was shortened by 5 bases and J by 9 bases, with 11 bases between the two germline ends. Germline loops: CDR1 SEHNR, CDR2 FQNEAQ (reference sequence). This CDR3 is 12 amino acids long. The CDR3 DNA sequence: TGTGCCAGCAGCCCAGGGACCCCTGAGCAGTTCTTC. Translation gives CASSPGTPEQFF.

This clonotype was found many times. The chain uses TRBV29-1 and TRBJ2-2, with TRBD2 matching over 9 bases. The CDR3 loop spans 16 amino acids. V shed 5 bases and J 0 bases; nucleotides not matched to a gene: 7. Germline V gene lookup returns CDR1 SQVTM and CDR2 ANQGSEA. The CDR3 here is CSVQLAGDTNTGELFF. CDR3 sequence (DNA): TGCAGCGTTCAATTAGCGGGAGACACGAACACCGGGGAGCTGTTTTTT.

This clonotype was detected many times. V is TRBV20-1 and J is TRBJ2-5; perhaps TRBD2 as D (6 bases). Trimming took off 6 bases at V and 3 bases at J, with 14 bases between the two ends. The V gene's germline CDR1 is DFQATT and CDR2 SNEGSKA (reference sequence). The CDR3 extends over 13 amino acids. The CDR3 DNA sequence: TGCAGTGCGGGGGGTGGCGGGAAAGAGACCCAGTACTTC. Translating it yields CSAGGGGKETQYF.

This clonotype was detected only a few times. The gene calls are TRBV7-8 and TRBJ1-1; no clear D. Trimming pared 5 bases from V and 10 bases from J, leaving 17 bases between. The CDR3 is 13 amino acids. Germline CDR1 SGHVS, CDR2 FQNEAQ. Here the CDR3 DNA reads TGTGCCAGCAGCCTGGACTTAGACGCTGTAGCTTTCTTT. Its protein product is CASSLDLDAVAFF.

This clonotype was detected only once. The gene calls are TRBV20-1 and TRBJ2-7, with D possibly being TRBD2 (6 bases). Per the germline V gene, CDR1 is DFQATT and CDR2 is SNEGSKA (reference sequence). This CDR3 has 15 residues. V lost 0 bases to trimming and J lost 2 bases, with 14 bases between them. In DNA form, the CDR3 reads TGCAGTGCTAGAGAGTATGTGGGACTGACCTACGAGCAGTACTTC. This codes for CSAREYVGLTYEQYF.

The chain uses TRBV7-6 and TRBJ1-2; D uncertain. V lost 5 bases to trimming and J lost 3 bases, with 16 bases between them. The CDR3 totals 15 residues. Germline-derived CDR1 and CDR2 are SGHVS and FNYEAQ. CDR3 bases: TGTGCCAGCAGCCGCCAGAACGGTGTTGACTATGGCTACACCTTC. Its protein is CASSRQNGVDYGYTF.

This clonotype was counted many times. The rearrangement links TRBV24-1 to TRBJ2-2; 7 positions match TRBD1. This CDR3 comprises 14 residues. CDR1 is KGHDR, CDR2 SFDVKD, per germline. Trimming at V came to 5 bases and at J to 5 bases, leaving 4 bases not matched to a gene. CDR3 sequence reads: CATSGDRETGELFF. The CDR3 DNA reads as TGTGCCACCAGTGGGGACAGAGAGACCGGGGAGCTGTTTTTT.